This TCR beta chain was recovered during a study of beta chain features in type 1 diabetes. Study details: Cell yields, gender and age were similar in healthy donors and patients. Examined across all samples were just under 110,000,000 sorted cells.

Sequenced material consisted of expressed TCRB transcripts (all of the isolated RNA was reverse transcribed). Several million reads per sample on average were obtained from naive, central memory and regulatory T cell samples. Assay: immunoSEQ multiplex PCR; the TCRdb copy retains only in-frame clones and omits some. The sample comprises about 620,000 clones, 15% of which are singletons, and about 0.093% rests with the top ten. General study results and limits: Shorter templates might be favored by PCR, and equally so in patients and in controls.

This clone turned up a few times. Antigen specificity is unknown. Germline loops: CDR1 SGHTA, CDR2 FQGNSA. CDR3 length: 16 residues. J gave up 1 base and V 6 bases, and 9 bases lay outside the gene matches. This clonotype was sampled from a man aged 18 to 29 in good health. This chain connects TRBV7-2 to TRBJ2-3; 8 bases match TRBD2. Sequencing was carried out using naive CD4+ T cells from blood. Here the CDR3 reads CASRPKAGVGTDTQYF. The CDR3 region has the DNA TGTGCCAGCAGACCCAAAGCGGGAGTCGGCACAGATACGCAGTATTTT.